This passage covers 12 T cell receptor beta chains from one sample sequenced in a study of T-cell reconstitution after alpha-beta-depleted transplantation in children. Using unique molecular identifiers, the investigators prepared the TCRbeta library. From the PCR reads, TCRdb called clonotypes with MiXCR, one entry per CDR3 protein. The table includes about 610,000 distinct CDR3 sequences, about 10% detected once. The material sequenced was PBMCs from the stem cell graft donor, taken from the stem cell graft. All receptors derive from a human donor who donated a stem cell graft to a child with acute myeloid leukemia.

The rearrangement joins TRBV4-1 to TRBJ2-7; D may be TRBD1 or TRBD2 (7 bases each). The CDR3 contains 15 residues. The V gene's germline CDR1 is MGHRA and CDR2 YSYEKL. Trimming left V 2 bases short and J 3 bases short, with 14 bases between. The CDR3 coding sequence is TGCGCCAGCAGCCAACCCCAGGGGGGGAACTACGAGCAGTACTTC. Amino acids: CASSQPQGGNYEQYF.

This clonotype turned up a few times. The rearrangement joins TRBV20-1 to TRBJ2-2, with 11 bases matching TRBD2. The CDR3 loop spans 17 amino acids. Germline lookup yields CDR1 DFQATT and CDR2 SNEGSKA (reference sequence). V trimming: 1 base; J trimming: 3 bases; junction bases outside the gene matches: 7. The CDR3, as DNA: TGCAGTGCTAGAGGAACTAGCGGGAGACGGCACACCGGGGAGCTGTTTTTT. Translating gives CSARGTSGRRHTGELFF.

The chain is built from TRBV20-1 and TRBJ1-6; D not resolved. CDR3 length: 12 amino acids. Germline CDR1 is DFQATT and CDR2 is SNEGSKA (reference sequence). The V and J ends lost 6 bases and 7 bases respectively, with 10 bases between them. The CDR3 DNA follows: TGCAGTGCAGCCGGATTCAATTCACCCCTCCACTTT. As protein: CSAAGFNSPLHF.

This clonotype was counted many times. The chain is built from TRBV7-3 and TRBJ1-1; D perhaps matches TRBD1 (6 bases). Germline-derived CDR1 and CDR2 are SGHTA and FQGTGA. Trimming left V 0 bases short and J 3 bases short, with 17 bases between. The CDR3 is made up of 17 amino acids. CDR3: CASSLTGAKHLDTEAFF. CDR3 in DNA: TGTGCCAGCAGCTTAACGGGGGCCAAGCACTTGGACACTGAAGCTTTCTTT.

This clonotype was detected ten times or more. CDR3 DNA sequence: TGTGCCAGCAGCTCCCGACAGGGGAAGGGTATTGGCTACACCTTC. Translation gives CASSSRQGKGIGYTF. V is TRBV7-2 and J is TRBJ1-2, with TRBD1 matching over 8 bases. The CDR3 has 15 residues. The junction had 11 bases not matched to a gene; V was cut back by 4 bases and J by 7 bases. Looked up from germline, CDR1 is SGHTA and CDR2 is FQGNSA.

A few counts support this clonotype. This chain links TRBV7-3 with TRBJ2-3, with no clear D. This CDR3 contains 15 residues. Germline V gene sequence: CDR1 SGHTA, CDR2 FQGTGA. Trimming took 2 bases from V and 1 from J, leaving 10 bases between them. CDR3 in amino acids: CASSLLGSGTDTQYF. DNA of the CDR3: TGTGCCAGCAGCTTACTTGGAAGTGGCACAGATACGCAGTATTTT.

Turning to this clonotype: A junction end diverges from the germline sequence, so it may reflect a read error. J is TRBJ2-7 and V is TRBV15, with D unclear. Germline V lookup: CDR1 LNHNV, CDR2 YYDKDF (reference sequence). The CDR3 loop spans 16 amino acids. The CDR3 DNA reads as TGTGCCACCAGCAGAGATCAGGCCAACCGAGCCTACGAGAAGTACTTC. It encodes CATSRDQANRAYEKYF.

This clonotype has ten or more counts. The genes are TRBV7-9 and TRBJ2-1; D is perhaps TRBD2 (5 bases). The CDR3 is 14 amino acids. Germline-derived CDR1 and CDR2 are SEHNR and FQNEAQ (reference sequence). V lost 1 base to trimming and J lost 7 bases, with 11 bases between them. CDR3 region: CASSLGSSGNEQFF. The CDR3 nucleotides read TGTGCCAGCAGCTTAGGTAGTTCGGGGAATGAGCAGTTCTTC.

The chain links TRBV29-1 to TRBJ2-5, with D possibly called TRBD1 or TRBD2 (6 bases each). This CDR3 is built from 13 residues. Trimming stripped 8 bases from V and 7 bases from J, with 20 bases between. In germline, CDR1 is SQVTM, CDR2 ANQGSEA. This chain's CDR3 is CSPQRGAGGTQYF. CDR3 DNA: TGCAGCCCACAGAGGGGGGCGGGCGGGACCCAGTACTTC.

This sequence joins TRBV6-2 or TRBV6-3 and TRBJ1-1; D perhaps matches TRBD1 (5 bases). This CDR3 is built from 14 residues. Trimming shortened V by 7 bases and J by 4 bases, and 16 bases separated the two germline ends. Germline V gene lookup returns CDR1 MNHEY and CDR2 SVGEGT. CDR3 amino acids: CASNSRERATEAFF. As DNA, the CDR3 is TGTGCCAGCAACAGCAGGGAGCGCGCCACTGAAGCTTTCTTT.

This clonotype was recorded at least ten times. This rearrangement joins TRBV5-1 to TRBJ2-5; perhaps D is TRBD1 or TRBD2 (6 bases each). Germline loops: CDR1 SGHRS, CDR2 YFSETQ. V was shortened by 6 bases and J by 5 bases, with 17 bases between the two germline ends. The CDR3 has 14 amino acids. CDR3 bases: TGCGCCAGCAACTCACGGGGGCCCTTGGAGACCCAGTACTTC. Protein product: CASNSRGPLETQYF. The full variable domain, with the rest looked up from reference TRBV5-1 and TRBJ2-5, is KAGVTQTPRYLIKTRGQQVTLSCSPISGHRSVSWYQQTPGQGLQFLFEYFSETQRNKGNFPGRFSGRQFSNSRSEMNVSTLELGDSALYLCASNSRGPLETQYFGPGTRLLVL.

This clonotype was counted many times. CDR3 amino acids: CSVGLGLANIQYF. The CDR3 nucleotides read TGCAGCGTTGGTTTGGGACTAGCAAACATTCAGTACTTC. The chain couples TRBV29-1 to TRBJ2-4, with 9 bases identical to TRBD2. Germline CDR1 SQVTM, CDR2 ANQGSEA. The CDR3 runs 13 residues. The trim removed 4 bases at V and 6 bases at J, leaving 4 bases unmatched.